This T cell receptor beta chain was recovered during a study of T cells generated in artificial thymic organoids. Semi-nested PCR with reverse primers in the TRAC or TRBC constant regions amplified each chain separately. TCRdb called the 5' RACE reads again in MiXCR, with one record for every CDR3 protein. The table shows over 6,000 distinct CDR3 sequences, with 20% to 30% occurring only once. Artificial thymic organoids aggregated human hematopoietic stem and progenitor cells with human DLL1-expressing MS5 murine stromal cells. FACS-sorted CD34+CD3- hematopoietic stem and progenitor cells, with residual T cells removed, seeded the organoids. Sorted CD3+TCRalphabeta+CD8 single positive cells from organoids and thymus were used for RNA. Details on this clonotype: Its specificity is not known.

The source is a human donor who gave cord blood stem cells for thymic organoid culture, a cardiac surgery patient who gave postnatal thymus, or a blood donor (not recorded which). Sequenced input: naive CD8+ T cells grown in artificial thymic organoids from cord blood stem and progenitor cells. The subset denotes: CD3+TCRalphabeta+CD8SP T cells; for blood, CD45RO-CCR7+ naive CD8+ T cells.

CDR3 sequence: CASSSWDSLYEQYF. CDR3 DNA sequence: TGTGCCAGCAGTTCCTGGGACAGCCTTTACGAGCAGTACTTC. The rearrangement uses TRBV6-6 and TRBJ2-7; 7 bases map to TRBD1. Germline values: CDR1 MNHNY, CDR2 SVGAGI (reference sequence). J gave up 4 bases and V 4 bases, and 7 bases lay outside the gene matches. The CDR3 spans 14 residues.